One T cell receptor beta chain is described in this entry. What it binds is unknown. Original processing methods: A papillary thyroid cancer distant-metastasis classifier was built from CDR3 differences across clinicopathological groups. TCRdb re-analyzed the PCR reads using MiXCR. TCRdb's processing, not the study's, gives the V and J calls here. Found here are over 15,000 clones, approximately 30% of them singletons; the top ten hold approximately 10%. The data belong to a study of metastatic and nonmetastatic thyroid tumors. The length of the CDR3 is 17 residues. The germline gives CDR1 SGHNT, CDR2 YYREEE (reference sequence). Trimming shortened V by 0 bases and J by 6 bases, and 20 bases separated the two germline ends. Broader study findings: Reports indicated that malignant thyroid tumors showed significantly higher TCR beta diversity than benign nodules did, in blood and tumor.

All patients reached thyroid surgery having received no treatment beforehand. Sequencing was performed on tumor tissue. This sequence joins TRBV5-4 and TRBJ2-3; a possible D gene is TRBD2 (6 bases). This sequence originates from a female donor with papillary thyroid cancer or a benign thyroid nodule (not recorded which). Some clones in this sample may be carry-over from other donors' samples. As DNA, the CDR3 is TGTGCCAGCAGCTTGGGACATAAGCGGAGGAGCGGGGATACGCAGTATTTT. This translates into CASSLGHKRRSGDTQYF.